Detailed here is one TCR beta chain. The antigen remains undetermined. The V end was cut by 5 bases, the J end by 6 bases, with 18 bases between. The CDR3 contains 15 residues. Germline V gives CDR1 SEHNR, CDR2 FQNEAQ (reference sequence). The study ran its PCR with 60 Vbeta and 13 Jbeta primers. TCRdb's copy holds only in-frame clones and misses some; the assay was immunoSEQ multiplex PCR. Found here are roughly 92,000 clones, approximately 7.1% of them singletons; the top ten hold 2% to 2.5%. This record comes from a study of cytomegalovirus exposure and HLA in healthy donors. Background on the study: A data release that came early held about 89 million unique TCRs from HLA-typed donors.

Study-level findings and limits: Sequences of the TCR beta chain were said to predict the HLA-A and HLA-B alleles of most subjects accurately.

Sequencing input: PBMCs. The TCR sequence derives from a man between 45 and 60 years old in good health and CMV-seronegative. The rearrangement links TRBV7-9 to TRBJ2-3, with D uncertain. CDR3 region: CASSPASTGADTQYF. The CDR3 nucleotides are TGTGCCAGCAGCCCCGCATCGACGGGTGCGGATACGCAGTATTTT.